This T cell receptor beta chain was observed in a study of cytomegalovirus exposure and HLA in healthy donors. General study results and limits: Some 150 TCR beta chains were listed as cytomegalovirus-associated. Evidence from a later analysis indicated that most CMV-associated TCR beta chains looked HLA-restricted. When analyzed later, the rates of TCR association showed variation by HLA locus, with DRB1 the most and HLA-C the fewest.

Details on this clone: Its antigen remains unidentified.

The PCR contained 60 Vbeta and 13 Jbeta primers. TCRdb keeps only in-frame clones here, not all; method: immunoSEQ multiplex PCR. The repertoire has fewer than 55,000 clones, over 55% of them found once; the top ten carry more than 10%. This clonotype was sampled from a man between 60 and 70 years old in good health and CMV-seropositive. Sample: PBMCs.

Written as DNA, the CDR3 is TGCGCCAGCAGCCCGGGCATCCAGCGGGAGCTCGGAGAGCAGTTCTTC. Translation gives CASSPGIQRELGEQFF. The rearrangement links TRBV4-3 to TRBJ2-1; 8 nucleotides line up with TRBD2. The CDR3 runs 16 residues. V shed 4 bases, J shed 10 bases, and the junction held 15 bases outside the gene matches. From germline, CDR1 is LGHNA and CDR2 YSLEER.